This T cell receptor (beta chain) originates from a study of blood T cells in healthy people across ages. This clonotype was recorded a few times. The second PCR ran about 6 to 12 cycles with a sample-barcoded 5' primer and J-beta primers. TCRdb used MiXCR to reprocess the 5' RACE reads, holding one entry per CDR3 protein. The sample has roughly 1,500,000 distinct CDR3 sequences; 30% to 35% are singletons. This CDR3 has 16 residues. Deletions cut 2 bases from V and 2 bases from J, with 15 bases between. CDR1 and CDR2 from the germline V gene are SGHRS and YFSETQ. The chain carries TRBV5-1 and TRBJ2-3; D perhaps matches TRBD2 (6 bases). This sequence was found in a woman aged 25 to 45 in good health. The sequencing sample was made of blood. The CDR3 region is CASSFSGLMSTDTQYF. DNA for the CDR3: TGCGCCAGCAGCTTTTCGGGACTTATGTCCACAGATACGCAGTATTTT.